A selection of T cell receptor beta chains follows, all from one sample in a study of blood T cell repertoires in COVID-19. Using immunoSEQ multiplex PCR, the repertoire was profiled, and TCRdb retains in-frame clones only, with some absent. The data hold around 150,000 clones, with 80% to 95% observed a single time. The sequenced sample was peripheral blood. These receptors all stem from a woman aged 50 to 65 with acute or convalescent COVID-19. Both conserved end residues are trimmed from each CDR3.

v_call	j_call	cdr3_aa
TRBV2	TRBJ2-7	ASSEESGEQY
TRBV28	TRBJ1-2	ASSLTGGGNYGYT
TRBV10-2	TRBJ1-1	ASKTGTNTEAF
TRBV29-1	TRBJ2-6	SVAADEAPLGDGANVLT
TRBV18	TRBJ1-5	ASSPTGTGVGQPQH
TRBV19	TRBJ1-2	ASSIDRAGNGYT
TRBV28	TRBJ1-5	ASSPSGQGPLDQPQH
TRBV15	TRBJ1-1	ATSRDRTGAEAF
TRBV7-9	TRBJ1-3	ASSLYGGVSSGNTIY
TRBV7-2	TRBJ1-5	ASSEGMTENQPQH
TRBV19	TRBJ1-5	ASRARQISNQPQH
TRBV6-1	TRBJ1-6	ASSEIVRSSPLH
TRBV29-1	TRBJ1-4	SATGTGGEKLF
TRBV28	TRBJ2-7	ASSRTSGRQTYEQY
TRBV4-3	TRBJ1-1	ASSQDSRTEAF
TRBV15	TRBJ2-5	ATSRSPRLADEETQY
TRBV5-6	TRBJ1-2	ASSPQGARDYT
TRBV19	TRBJ1-6	ASSRQGAYSPLH
TRBV24-1	TRBJ2-1	ATSDSLAGDEQF
TRBV3-1/TRBV3-2	TRBJ2-7	ASSSGQGYRRPYEQY
TRBV7-8	TRBJ2-3	ASSLGLATDTQY
TRBV7-8	TRBJ1-2	ASSQSGQGNYGYT
TRBV5-6	TRBJ2-1	ASSLELAGGPINEQF
TRBV4-2	TRBJ1-4	ASSHPRGRGTNEKLF
TRBV5-1	TRBJ1-3	ASSLQPGALGISGNTIY
TRBV9	TRBJ2-3	ASSGTGLTDTQY
TRBV11-2	TRBJ1-2	ASSLEVQGAYGYT
TRBV7-9	TRBJ2-1	ASSPSGASYNEQF
TRBV28	TRBJ2-2	ASMLGARNTGELF
TRBV19	TRBJ1-1	ASTLGQINLNTEAF
TRBV29-1	TRBJ1-1	SVVSNGGQDWTEAF
TRBV30	TRBJ1-1	ARMGGGSTEAF
TRBV5-4	TRBJ1-2	ASSQEGRTGYT
TRBV28	TRBJ2-7	ALQGQGGKQY
TRBV7-9	TRBJ2-7	ASSPIPHSPQGMEQY
TRBV4-1	TRBJ2-2	ASSQRGSGGLNTGELF
TRBV7-3	TRBJ1-6	ASSQTVRAPLH
TRBV15	TRBJ1-1	ATSRGGEHTEAF
TRBV4-3	TRBJ2-7	ASSHRRLAGHEQY
TRBV11-2	TRBJ2-3	ASSLRGLADTQY
TRBV27	TRBJ1-3	ASKICPPGAGNTIY
TRBV9	TRBJ2-7	ASSVPLRVYTYEQY
TRBV20-1	TRBJ1-2	SAYRDGGYT
TRBV19	TRBJ1-5	ASSPHPGQKKQPQH